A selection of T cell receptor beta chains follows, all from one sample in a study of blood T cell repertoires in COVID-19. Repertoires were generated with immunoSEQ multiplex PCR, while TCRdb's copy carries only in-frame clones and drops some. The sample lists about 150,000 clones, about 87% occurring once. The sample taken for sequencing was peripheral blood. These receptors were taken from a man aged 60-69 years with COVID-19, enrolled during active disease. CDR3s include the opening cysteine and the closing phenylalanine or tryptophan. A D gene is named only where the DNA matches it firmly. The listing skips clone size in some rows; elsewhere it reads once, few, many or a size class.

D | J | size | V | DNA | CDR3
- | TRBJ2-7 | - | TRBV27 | TGTGCCAGCAGGGGACACGACAGACCCACCTACGAGCAGTACTTC | CASRGHDRPTYEQYF
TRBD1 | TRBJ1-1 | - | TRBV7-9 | TGTGCCAGCAGGATACAGGGGCGGGATAACACTGAAGCTTTCTTT | CASRIQGRDNTEAFF
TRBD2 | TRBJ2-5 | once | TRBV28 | TGTGCCAGCAGCCCCCGACTAGCGGGGGCGGTAGAGACCCAGTACTTC | CASSPRLAGAVETQYF
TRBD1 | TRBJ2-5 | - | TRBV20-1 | TGCAGTGCAAACAGGGGAGAGACCCAGTACTTC | CSANRGETQYF
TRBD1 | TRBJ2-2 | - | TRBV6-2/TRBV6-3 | TGTGCCAGCAGCTTCGGGACAGTACGGACCGGGGAGCTGTTTTTT | CASSFGTVRTGELFF
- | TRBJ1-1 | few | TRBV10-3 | TGTGCCATCAGTGAGTCAGGAGGGTTAGACGCTTTCTTT | CAISESGGLDAFF
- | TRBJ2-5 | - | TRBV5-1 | TGCGCCAGCAGCTTGGTTCCGTCGCAAGAGACCCAGTACTTC | CASSLVPSQETQYF
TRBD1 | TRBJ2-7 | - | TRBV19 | TGTGCCAGTAGTAAAGCCGGGACAGGGGCCTACGAGCAGTACTTC | CASSKAGTGAYEQYF
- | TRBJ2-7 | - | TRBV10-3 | TGTGCCATCTCAGAGGGACTTGAAAGTGGGGGGTACTTC | CAISEGLESGGYF
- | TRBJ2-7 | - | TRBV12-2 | TGTGCAAGTCGCTTAGCGTTTGGGCGATACGAGCAGTACTTC | CASRLAFGRYEQYF
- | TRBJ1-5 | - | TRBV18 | TGTGCCAGCTCTCAAAACAGGGATGGCAATCAGCCCCAGCATTTT | CASSQNRDGNQPQHF
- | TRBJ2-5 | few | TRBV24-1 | TGTGCCACCAGTGAGACTCAGGGTAGAGAGACCCAGTACTTC | CATSETQGRETQYF
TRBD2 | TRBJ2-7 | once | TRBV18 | TGTGCCAGCTCGACGACTAGCTTTCCCGAGCAGTACTTC | CASSTTSFPEQYF
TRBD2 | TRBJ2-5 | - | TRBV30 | TGTGCCTGGAGTGTTAGCGGGACGGGTTGGAAGACCCAGTACTTC | CAWSVSGTGWKTQYF
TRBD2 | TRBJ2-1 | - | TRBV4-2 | TGTGCCAGCAGCCAAGAGATGGTAGCGGGGGGCGAGTTCTTC | CASSQEMVAGGEFF
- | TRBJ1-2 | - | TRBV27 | TGTGCCAGCAGGCAAGGGGGAAAGGGCTACACCTTC | CASRQGGKGYTF
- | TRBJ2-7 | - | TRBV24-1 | TGTGCCACCAGTGATCCTACTACAGCGGGTCACGAGCAGTACTTC | CATSDPTTAGHEQYF
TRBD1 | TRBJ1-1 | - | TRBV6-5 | TGTGCCAGCAGCCGTAACAGGGGTGGCACTGAAGCTTTCTTT | CASSRNRGGTEAFF
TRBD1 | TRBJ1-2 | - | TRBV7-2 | TGTGCCAGCAGCTCAGACAGGGGATCTGGTGGCTACACCTTC | CASSSDRGSGGYTF
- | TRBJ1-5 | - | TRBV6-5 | TGTGCCAGCAACACGGGGGGTGGCAATCAGCCCCAGCATTTT | CASNTGGGNQPQHF
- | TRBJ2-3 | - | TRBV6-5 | TGTGCCAGCAGGAGGCAGGGGGGACCAGATACGCAGTATTTT | CASRRQGGPDTQYF
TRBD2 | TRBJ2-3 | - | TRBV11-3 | TGTGCCAGCAGCTTAGGCCTGACTAGCGGGGGGGGCACAGATACGCAGTATTTT | CASSLGLTSGGGTDTQYF
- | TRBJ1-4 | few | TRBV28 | TGTGCCAGCACCAAGGGCCGAGGGGGACCTAATGAAAAACTGTTTTTT | CASTKGRGGPNEKLFF
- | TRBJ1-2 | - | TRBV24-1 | TGTGCCACCAGTGATTCTACCCGGGTGGATGGCTACACCTTC | CATSDSTRVDGYTF